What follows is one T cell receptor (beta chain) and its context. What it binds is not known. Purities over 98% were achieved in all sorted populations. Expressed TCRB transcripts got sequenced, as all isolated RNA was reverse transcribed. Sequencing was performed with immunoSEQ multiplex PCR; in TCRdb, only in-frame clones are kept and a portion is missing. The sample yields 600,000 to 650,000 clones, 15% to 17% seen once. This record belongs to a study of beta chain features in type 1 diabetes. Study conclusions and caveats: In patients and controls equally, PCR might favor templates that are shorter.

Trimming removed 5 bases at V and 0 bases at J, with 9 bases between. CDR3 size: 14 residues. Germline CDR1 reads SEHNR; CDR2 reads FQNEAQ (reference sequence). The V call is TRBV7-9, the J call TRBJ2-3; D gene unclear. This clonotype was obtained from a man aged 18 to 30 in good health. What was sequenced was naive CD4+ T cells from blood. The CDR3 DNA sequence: TGTGCCAGCAGCCCGCTGGACAGCACAGATACGCAGTATTTT. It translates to CASSPLDSTDTQYF.